The entry below describes one T cell receptor beta chain. Its target is unknown. The study ran its PCR with 60 Vbeta and 13 Jbeta primers. Authors' analysis steps: There were tens of millions of unique TCR beta chains by a later count, and approximately 11 million of them were shared. Data came from immunoSEQ multiplex PCR; TCRdb stores just in-frame clones and leaves some out. The V and J calls and clone size were taken over from that table, and D and trimming were inferred from the DNA. The table has some 90,000 clones, under 80% seen once. This entry comes from a study of cytomegalovirus exposure and HLA in healthy donors. Per the germline V gene, CDR1 is SGDLS and CDR2 is YYNGEE. CDR3 size: 15 residues. Trimming cost V 3 bases and J 6 bases, with 17 bases left between them. Points from the study as a whole: In an earlier analysis, in about 530 donors, most V segments appeared productive either ~87% or ~30% of the time. In a later analysis, TCR beta V- and J-gene trimming showed a link to a missense DCLRE1C variant. The authors reported that TCR beta sequences could predict HLA-A and HLA-B alleles. These predictions were accurate for most subjects in the first cohort.

This sequence originates from a boy between 5 and 17 years old in good health and CMV-seronegative. The chain carries TRBV9 and TRBJ2-3; D gene unclear. Sequenced material: PBMCs. CDR3 loop: CASSESYSPWDTQYF. The CDR3 DNA follows: TGTGCCAGCAGCGAAAGTTACTCTCCCTGGGATACGCAGTATTTT.